This T cell receptor beta chain derives from a study of Ad26.COV2.S vaccination and SARS-CoV-2 variants. Treatment in this sample: about 20 received Ad26.COV2.S at low or high dose, single or two shots; several received placebo; per-sample allocation not given. The investigators took samples on day 63 after the first vaccine or placebo injection. Ad26 vector vaccine expressed Wuhan-strain SARS-CoV-2 spike. This CDR3 has 15 residues. Germline V gene sequence: CDR1 LGHNA, CDR2 YNFKEQ. The germline V and J ends were trimmed by 2 bases and 1 base, with 8 bases remaining between them. Here immunoSEQ multiplex PCR was the method, and the copy in TCRdb shows in-frame clones only, minus some. The sample lists 400,000 to 500,000 clones; around 87% were seen once.

The J gene is TRBJ2-2, the V gene TRBV4-2; D gene unclear. This TCR came from a person aged 18-65 years who received the Ad26.COV2.S COVID-19 vaccine or a placebo. Here the sequenced sample was peripheral blood, taken in a trial of Ad26.COV2.S vaccine versus placebo. This chain's CDR3 is CASSQQLGNTGELFF. CDR3 sequence (DNA): TGTGCCAGCAGCCAACAGTTGGGGAACACCGGGGAGCTGTTTTTT.